The subject of this entry is one TCR beta chain. Method: immunoSEQ multiplex PCR; TCRdb's copy keeps in-frame clones and lacks some. In the table there are about 120,000 clones, 89% of which are singletons. This entry comes from a study of T cell responses to AZD1222 COVID-19 vaccine. Trimming shortened V by 0 bases and J by 5 bases, and 16 bases separated the two germline ends. CDR1 and CDR2 (germline): MGHRA, YSYEKL. The CDR3 loop spans 17 amino acids. V gene TRBV4-1 combines with J gene TRBJ2-2, with D tentatively TRBD1 (6 bases). This sample comprised peripheral blood, obtained on day 0 of AZD1222 vaccination. The sequence came from an adult in good health. CDR3 bases: TGCGCCAGCAGCCAAGATGGTTATGGGACAAGAACCGGGGAGCTGTTTTTT. It is translated as CASSQDGYGTRTGELFF.